The 9 T cell receptor beta chains reported below all come from one sample, sequenced in a study of radiotherapy plus CTLA-4 blockade in lung cancer (dated by TCRdb to 2016 to 2019). The library was built by means of the immunoSEQ multiplex PCR assay. The clones in this table, taken by TCRdb from immuneACCESS, are in-frame only. Not every clone is retained; where verified, under half of the shortfall comes from an unresolved V gene, and the cause of the rest is unknown. The sample profile shows tens of thousands of clones; more than 75% of them were found once. The ten largest account for 8.5% to 9% of the sample. The sample was peripheral blood, taken from a patient treated with radiotherapy plus ipilimumab. Receptor source: a human donor with non-small cell lung cancer who had a complete response to radiotherapy plus ipilimumab.

V and J are TRBV19 and TRBJ2-1; D is unresolved. V dropped 11 bases and J dropped 4 bases, with 12 bases sitting between them. The CDR3 totals 12 residues. The germline gives CDR1 LNHDA, CDR2 SQIVND (reference sequence). The CDR3, as DNA: TGTGCCTCTTCTAAGATTTACAATGAGCAGTTCTTC. This codes for CASSKIYNEQFF.

V and J are TRBV5-1 and TRBJ1-1; TRBD1 matches 7 bases. CDR1 SGHRS and CDR2 YFSETQ come from the germline V gene. The CDR3 runs to 13 residues. V trimming: 2 bases; J trimming: 8 bases; junction bases outside the gene matches: 6. The DNA for the CDR3 is TGCGCCAGCAGCTTTACAGGGGTAAGAGAAGCTTTCTTT. It codes for CASSFTGVREAFF.

The chain recombines TRBV10-3 with TRBJ1-1, with TRBD1 as a possible D gene (6 bases). Trimming cost V 4 bases and J 6 bases, with 21 bases left between them. The CDR3 has 16 residues. Per the germline V gene, CDR1 is ENHRY and CDR2 is SYGVKD. CDR3 DNA sequence: TGTGCCATCAGTGCCCTTGTTTCTGGGGGCTGGCCTGAAGCTTTCTTT. Amino acids: CAISALVSGGWPEAFF.

This clone was seen only a few times. This rearrangement joins TRBV30 to TRBJ2-5; a weak D match, TRBD1 (5 bases). Germline V gene sequence: CDR1 GTSNPN, CDR2 SVGIG (reference sequence). Trimming stripped 3 bases from V and 4 bases from J, with 9 bases between. The CDR3 has 12 amino acids. CDR3 residues: CAWRGLPETQYF. The DNA for the CDR3 is TGTGCCTGGAGGGGGCTCCCAGAGACCCAGTACTTC.

The chain joins TRBV5-4 to TRBJ2-1; maybe TRBD2 (6 bases). Trimming took off 5 bases at V and 8 bases at J, with 14 bases between the two ends. CDR1 and CDR2 (germline): SGHNT, YYREEE (reference sequence). The CDR3 is made up of 13 amino acids. DNA of the CDR3: TGTGCCAGCAGTCAAACTAGCAGCGATGAGCAGTTCTTC. This translates into CASSQTSSDEQFF.

The rearrangement uses TRBV6-5 and TRBJ1-5, with TRBD1 as a possible D gene (6 bases). Germline-derived CDR1 and CDR2 are MNHEY and SVGAGI. The CDR3 runs to 12 residues. V was cut by 8 bases and J by 7 bases, with 12 bases left in between. The CDR3 coding sequence is TGTGCCAGCCACACAGGGTCCCAGCCCCAGCATTTT. It specifies CASHTGSQPQHF.

The chain joins TRBV2 to TRBJ1-5, with 9 bases identical to TRBD1. Germline V CDR1 and CDR2: SNHLY, FYNNEI. This CDR3 comprises 13 residues. After removal of 9 bases from V and 7 bases from J, the junction contained 7 bases not matched to a gene. Here the CDR3 reads CARGKGQGQPQHF. The DNA of the CDR3 is TGTGCCAGAGGGAAGGGACAGGGACAGCCCCAGCATTTT.

In the case of this clone: A junction boundary mismatches the germline segment, possibly from a read error. This sequence joins TRBV6-6 and TRBJ2-2; possible D gene TRBD2, 6 bases. CDR1 and CDR2 (germline): MNHNY, SVGAGI (reference sequence). The CDR3 extends over 14 amino acids. CDR3 sequence: CAISDATNTGGLFF. The CDR3, as DNA: TGTGCCATCTCGGACGCTACGAACACCGGGGGGCTGTTTTTT.

This rearrangement joins TRBV9 to TRBJ2-7, with a possible D match to TRBD2 (7 bases). The CDR3 has 15 amino acids. The germline V gene encodes CDR1 SGDLS and CDR2 YYNGEE. The V and J ends lost 0 bases and 0 bases respectively, with 10 bases between them. CDR3 DNA: TGTGCCAGCAGCGTAGAGGGGGGGCACTCCTACGAGCAGTACTTC. It yields the protein CASSVEGGHSYEQYF.